Following are 20 T cell receptor beta chains from one sample sequenced in a study of blood T cells in healthy people across ages. Sample-barcoded 5' priming and a J-beta primer mix drove a second PCR of roughly 6 to 12 cycles. Each CDR3 protein is one row after TCRdb ran MiXCR on the 5' RACE reads. The data contain roughly 1.7 million distinct CDR3 sequences, about 32% of them singletons. The material sequenced was blood. The receptors were gathered from a woman aged 25 to 39 in good health.

This clonotype was detected a few times. The chain couples TRBV6-6 to TRBJ2-1, with 7 bases aligning to TRBD2. The CDR3 has 15 residues. V lost 1 base and J lost 6; bases outside the gene matches: 6. Germline assignment: CDR1 MNHNY and CDR2 SVGAGI (reference sequence). The CDR3 DNA is TGTGCCAGCAGTTACTTTAGCGGGTACCTCAATGAGCAGTTCTTC. Its protein is CASSYFSGYLNEQFF.

The sample holds a few counts of this clonotype. The chain has TRBV20-1 and TRBJ2-4; 8 bases map to TRBD1. With V trimmed by 0 bases and J by 3 bases, 7 bases remained unmatched. The germline CDR1 and CDR2 sequences are DFQATT and SNEGSKA (reference sequence). The CDR3 totals 16 residues. CDR3 nucleotide sequence: TGCAGTGCTAGAGATAAGACAGGGGAGGTCAAAAACATTCAGTACTTC. Translation gives CSARDKTGEVKNIQYF.

This clonotype occurred a few times. The J gene is TRBJ1-2, the V gene TRBV7-9; 8 bases are shared with TRBD1. The CDR3 sequence is 17 residues long. CDR1 is SEHNR, CDR2 FQNEAQ, per germline (reference sequence). J lost 0 bases, V lost 4 bases, and 10 bases had no gene match. The CDR3 loop is CASSSPGTGNANYGYTF. The CDR3 DNA reads as TGTGCCAGCAGCTCTCCCGGGACAGGAAATGCTAACTATGGCTACACCTTC. Supplemented by reference TRBV7-9 and TRBJ1-2, the full variable domain reads DTGVSQNPRHKITKRGQNVTFRCDPISEHNRLYWYRQTLGQGPEFLTYFQNEAQLEKSRLLSDRFSAERPKGSFSTLEIQRTEQGDSAMYLCASSSPGTGNANYGYTFGSGTRLTVV.

The chain employs TRBV4-1 and TRBJ1-2; D remains unclear. V lost 3 bases and J 2 bases, leaving 10 bases between the germline ends. Looked up from germline, CDR1 is MGHRA and CDR2 is YSYEKL. The CDR3 length is 14 residues. The CDR3 DNA is TGCGCCAGCAGCCAGGTTGACACAAACTATGGCTACACCTTC. Its translation: CASSQVDTNYGYTF.

In its sample, this clonotype was seen a few times. The chain couples TRBV16 to TRBJ1-6; the match to TRBD1 covers 9 bases. Germline CDR1 and CDR2: KGHSY and FQNENV. There are 14 residues in the CDR3. V shed 4 bases and J 14 bases; nucleotides not matched to a gene: 9. The DNA of the CDR3 is TGTGCCAGCAGCCCGGGGACAGGGACCTCATCCCTCCACTTT. Protein: CASSPGTGTSSLHF.

This clonotype occurred a few times. The rearrangement joins TRBV7-2 to TRBJ2-2; possible D gene TRBD2, 7 bases. CDR3 length equals 17 residues. With 1 base removed from V and 4 bases from J, the gap between germline ends came to 16 bases. CDR1 is SGHTA and CDR2 is FQGNSA in the germline V gene. The CDR3 spells CASSLGGGGRGTGELFF. The DNA for the CDR3 is TGTGCCAGCAGCTTAGGGGGAGGGGGGAGAGGCACCGGGGAGCTGTTTTTT. The full variable domain, completed using reference TRBV7-2 and TRBJ2-2, is GAGVSQSPSNKVTEKGKDVELRCDPISGHTALYWYRQSLGQGLEFLIYFQGNSAPDKSGLPSDRFSAERTGGSVSTLTIQRTQQEDSAVYLCASSLGGGGRGTGELFFGEGSRLTVL.

Many counts were recorded for this clonotype. The V and J genes are TRBV4-1 and TRBJ2-3; D might be TRBD2 (5 bases). Germline CDR1 MGHRA, CDR2 YSYEKL. Trimming cost V 4 bases and J 8 bases, with 16 bases left between them. The CDR3 runs to 14 residues. This chain's CDR3 is CASSPRSGLGTQYF. CDR3 DNA sequence: TGCGCCAGCAGCCCGAGGTCGGGATTGGGTACGCAGTATTTT.

This clonotype has a handful of counts. The chain uses TRBV18 and TRBJ2-6; 10 bases align to TRBD1. Germline lookup yields CDR1 KGHSH and CDR2 LQKENI. Losses at the gene ends were 5 bases for V and 9 bases for J; bases not matched to a gene: 13. CDR3 size: 17 residues. The CDR3 is CASSSARRQGAHNVLTF. CDR3 bases: TGTGCCAGCTCATCAGCCCGGCGACAGGGGGCACACAACGTCCTGACTTTC.

V is TRBV9 and J is TRBJ1-2; 7 bases align to TRBD1. The CDR3 covers 14 residues. Germline-derived CDR1 and CDR2 are SGDLS and YYNGEE. V was pared by 4 bases and J by 6 bases, with 9 bases of the junction left unmatched. The CDR3 DNA sequence: TGTGCCAGCAGCCTAAGAGACAGGGCGGATGGCTACACCTTC. Residues: CASSLRDRADGYTF.

V gene TRBV4-1 combines with J gene TRBJ2-4; D is ambiguous. Germline assignment: CDR1 MGHRA and CDR2 YSYEKL. Trimming cost V 0 bases and J 5 bases, with 5 bases left between them. The CDR3 has 13 amino acids. The CDR3 loop is CASSQDLENIQYF. The DNA for the CDR3 is TGCGCCAGCAGCCAAGATTTAGAAAACATTCAGTACTTC.

The rearrangement joins TRBV6-6 to TRBJ1-2, with TRBD1 matching 9 bases. Germline loops: CDR1 MNHNY, CDR2 SVGAGI (reference sequence). V lost 5 bases to trimming and J lost 6 bases; unmatched junction nucleotides: 10. This CDR3 has 15 residues. CDR3: CASSPGQGGVHGYTF. The CDR3 DNA follows: TGTGCCAGCAGTCCGGGACAGGGCGGAGTCCATGGCTACACCTTC.

The chain carries TRBV4-1 and TRBJ1-5; the D gene is possibly TRBD1 (6 bases). The V gene lost 4 bases and the J gene lost 1 base, with 14 bases spanning the gap. Germline CDR1 reads MGHRA; CDR2 reads YSYEKL. There are 16 residues in the CDR3. The CDR3 is CASSPRQAFSNQPQHF. CDR3 sequence (DNA): TGCGCCAGCAGCCCGAGACAGGCGTTCAGCAATCAGCCCCAGCATTTT.

The chain links TRBV7-9 to TRBJ2-7; TRBD2 matches 7 bases. The length of the CDR3 is 15 residues. The J segment lost 2 bases and the V segment lost 5 bases, leaving 9 bases of the junction unmatched. The germline V gene encodes CDR1 SEHNR and CDR2 FQNEAQ (reference sequence). CDR3 region: CASSPTGGAPYEQYF. As DNA, the CDR3 is TGTGCCAGCAGCCCGACGGGAGGAGCCCCCTACGAGCAGTACTTC.

The rearrangement joins TRBV20-1 to TRBJ1-2; D gene uncertain. This CDR3 has 14 residues. CDR1 is DFQATT and CDR2 is SNEGSKA in the germline V gene (reference sequence). The V gene lost 3 bases and the J gene lost 1 base, with 12 bases spanning the gap. The CDR3 DNA reads as TGCAGTGCTAGTAATCGTTGGGTTAACTATGGCTACACCTTC. This translates into CSASNRWVNYGYTF.

This clonotype was seen a handful of times. The chain is built from TRBV10-3 and TRBJ1-5, with 7 positions matching TRBD1. CDR1 and CDR2 from the germline V gene are ENHRY and SYGVKD. The CDR3 extends over 14 amino acids. Trimming removed 7 bases from V and 5 bases from J; junction bases left unmatched: 8. CDR3 region: CAIKDQGVDQPQHF. As DNA, the CDR3 is TGTGCCATCAAAGACCAGGGGGTTGATCAGCCCCAGCATTTT.

Concerning this clonotype itself: Possible read error: a much larger clone is one base away. The rearrangement uses TRBV21-1 and TRBJ1-1. TRBV21-1 is recorded as a pseudogene. The CDR3 sequence is 16 residues long. CDR3 DNA sequence: TGTCCCAGCAGCAAAGATAAGGAAGGAGGGAACACTGAAGCTTTCTTT. It yields the protein CPSSKDKEGGNTEAFF.

The rearrangement uses TRBV20-1 and TRBJ1-2, with TRBD1 as a possible D gene (5 bases). The CDR3 totals 15 residues. Trimming took off 4 bases at V and 0 bases at J, with 15 bases between the two ends. CDR1 and CDR2 from the germline V gene are DFQATT and SNEGSKA (reference sequence). CDR3 nucleotides: TGCAGTGCTACTATGCGCGCAGGGACTAACTATGGCTACACCTTC. As protein: CSATMRAGTNYGYTF.

This clonotype appeared a few times. The chain employs TRBV30 and TRBJ2-7; D is possibly TRBD1 (6 bases). This CDR3 region has 14 residues. Per germline, CDR1 GTSNPN and CDR2 SVGIG (reference sequence). V was trimmed by 3 bases and J by 4 bases, leaving 16 bases between them. The CDR3 region has the DNA TGTGCCTGGAGCGCTGGGAACAGGGCGTACGAGCAGTACTTC. This sequence encodes CAWSAGNRAYEQYF.

This clonotype was counted a single time. Germline is not matched at one junction end, which may reflect a read error. The chain couples TRBV6-6 to TRBJ2-1; tentative D call: TRBD1 (6 bases). The CDR3 contains 16 residues. The germline V gene encodes CDR1 MNHNY and CDR2 SVGAGI (reference sequence). In DNA, the CDR3 is TGTACCAGCAGTTCTACAGGGCCCAGCTCCTACAATGAGCAGTTCTTC. Residues: CTSSSTGPSSYNEQFF.

The V gene is TRBV24-1, the J gene TRBJ2-3; 12 positions agree with TRBD2. J lost 2 bases, V lost 4 bases, and 6 bases had no gene match. The CDR3 is 17 amino acids. From germline, CDR1 is KGHDR and CDR2 SFDVKD. The CDR3 loop reads CATSDTGLAGFTDTQYF. The DNA of the CDR3 is TGTGCCACCAGTGACACAGGACTAGCGGGATTCACAGATACGCAGTATTTT.